This is a list of T cell receptor beta chains from one sample in a study of vaccination and CD4 T cells after COVID-19. TCRdb itself ran the PCR reads through MiXCR, one entry per CDR3 protein. The repertoire has about 15,000 distinct CDR3 sequences, about a third of them found once; the top ten carry roughly a third. The antigens these receptors bind are not known. Material: cultured CD4+ T cells from blood. Every receptor here comes from a human donor with COVID-19. Each CDR3 is given with its conserved first and last residue. The D gene is left open where the match is weak. Clone size is not always given. Where it is, it says once, few, many or a class for expanded clones.

j_gene: TRBJ1-1; d_gene: -; abundance: -; v_gene: TRBV21-1; CDR3nt: TGTGCCAGCAGCAAGGTCCCCGAACACCAGGTCGGGAACACTGAAGCTTTCTTT; CDR3aa: CASSKVPEHQVGNTEAFF
j_gene: TRBJ2-3; d_gene: TRBD2; abundance: -; v_gene: TRBV3-1; CDR3nt: TGTGCCAGCAGCCAAGGTCCGGGGGGGGTTACGCAGTATTTT; CDR3aa: CASSQGPGGVTQYF
j_gene: TRBJ2-7; d_gene: -; abundance: -; v_gene: TRBV7-3; CDR3nt: TGTGCCAGCAGCCTAAACCCGGGACACCGATACGAGCAGTACTTC; CDR3aa: CASSLNPGHRYEQYF
j_gene: TRBJ2-7; d_gene: -; abundance: -; v_gene: TRBV6-1; CDR3nt: TGTGCCAGCAATTTGGGGTCGGGTTCCAGCTCCTACGAGCAGTACTTC; CDR3aa: CASNLGSGSSSYEQYF
j_gene: TRBJ1-4; d_gene: -; abundance: once; v_gene: TRBV28; CDR3nt: TGTGCCAGCAGTTTATCAGGACAAGGTGAAGAAAAACTGTTTTTT; CDR3aa: CASSLSGQGEEKLFF
j_gene: TRBJ2-7; d_gene: -; abundance: few; v_gene: TRBV7-3; CDR3nt: TGTGCCAGCAGCCAAACGATACAGGGTGGCGAGCAGTACTTC; CDR3aa: CASSQTIQGGEQYF
j_gene: TRBJ2-7; d_gene: -; abundance: few; v_gene: TRBV7-2; CDR3nt: TGTGCCAGCGGGCAGAGCTCCTACGAGCAGTACTTC; CDR3aa: CASGQSSYEQYF
j_gene: TRBJ1-4; d_gene: -; abundance: -; v_gene: TRBV4-1; CDR3nt: TGCGCCAGCTTACCACGGGACACCTCAACTAATGAAAAACTGTTTTTT; CDR3aa: CASLPRDTSTNEKLFF
j_gene: TRBJ2-5; d_gene: -; abundance: few; v_gene: TRBV27; CDR3nt: TGTGCCAGCAGTTTATCGGTTTTCGAGACCCAGTACTTC; CDR3aa: CASSLSVFETQYF
j_gene: TRBJ2-6; d_gene: -; abundance: -; v_gene: TRBV7-2; CDR3nt: TGTGCCAGCAGCTTTTTCCTAACTGGGGCCAACGTCCTGACTTTC; CDR3aa: CASSFFLTGANVLTF
j_gene: TRBJ1-5; d_gene: TRBD1; abundance: medium-sized; v_gene: TRBV20-1; CDR3nt: TGCAGTGCTAGAGCCGATCAGGGGGGTAGCAATCAGCCCCAGCATTTT; CDR3aa: CSARADQGGSNQPQHF
j_gene: TRBJ1-5; d_gene: -; abundance: few; v_gene: TRBV4-2; CDR3nt: TGTGCCAGCAGCCAAGCGGGGGGGTTGGGCAATCAGCCCCAGCATTTT; CDR3aa: CASSQAGGLGNQPQHF
j_gene: TRBJ2-3; d_gene: TRBD2; abundance: -; v_gene: TRBV6-2/TRBV6-3; CDR3nt: TGTGCCAGCAGACCGGGACTAGGGGCAGATACGCAGTATTTT; CDR3aa: CASRPGLGADTQYF
j_gene: TRBJ1-5; d_gene: TRBD1; abundance: -; v_gene: TRBV20-1; CDR3nt: TGCAGTGCTGGACCGGGACAGGGCAATCAGCCCCAGCATTTT; CDR3aa: CSAGPGQGNQPQHF
j_gene: TRBJ1-5; d_gene: -; abundance: -; v_gene: TRBV12-2; CDR3nt: TGTGCAAGTCGCCGGAGCGGAGGATTACAGCCCCAGCATTTT; CDR3aa: CASRRSGGLQPQHF
j_gene: TRBJ2-7; d_gene: -; abundance: -; v_gene: TRBV5-4; CDR3nt: TGTGCCAGCAGCTTGCAGGGAACCTACGAGCAGTACTTC; CDR3aa: CASSLQGTYEQYF
j_gene: TRBJ2-3; d_gene: -; abundance: -; v_gene: TRBV9; CDR3nt: TGTGCCAGCAGCGTTAGCGTTACCGTCACAGATACGCAGTATTTT; CDR3aa: CASSVSVTVTDTQYF
j_gene: TRBJ2-1; d_gene: -; abundance: -; v_gene: TRBV7-8; CDR3nt: TGTGCCAGCAGCTTGGAGGGGCCCTACAATGAGCAGTTCTTC; CDR3aa: CASSLEGPYNEQFF
j_gene: TRBJ2-7; d_gene: -; abundance: -; v_gene: TRBV3-1; CDR3nt: TGTGCCAGCAGCCCCGGAGGGGGTCGCTACGAGCAGTACTTC; CDR3aa: CASSPGGGRYEQYF
j_gene: TRBJ1-5; d_gene: TRBD1; abundance: few; v_gene: TRBV6-2/TRBV6-3; CDR3nt: TGTGCCAGCAGCCAGACAGGGGGAGGCAATCAGCCCCAGCATTTT; CDR3aa: CASSQTGGGNQPQHF
j_gene: TRBJ2-7; d_gene: -; abundance: -; v_gene: TRBV19; CDR3nt: TGTGCCAGTACCTCCAGGGCCGGGGGAGGCGAGCAGTACTTC; CDR3aa: CASTSRAGGGEQYF
j_gene: TRBJ1-2; d_gene: -; abundance: -; v_gene: TRBV11-3; CDR3nt: TGTGCCAGCAGCTTAGATAGGGGGGGCTACACCTTC; CDR3aa: CASSLDRGGYTF
j_gene: TRBJ2-5; d_gene: -; abundance: -; v_gene: TRBV6-1; CDR3nt: TGTGCCAGCAGTGAAGCGTTCGATCCTCTCGGGACCCAGTGCTTC; CDR3aa: CASSEAFDPLGTQCF
j_gene: TRBJ1-1; d_gene: -; abundance: -; v_gene: TRBV10-1; CDR3nt: TGCGCCAGCAGTAGGGCGTCGGGGGTAGACACTGAAGCTTTCTTT; CDR3aa: CASSRASGVDTEAFF
j_gene: TRBJ2-7; d_gene: -; abundance: medium-sized; v_gene: TRBV20-1; CDR3nt: TGCAGTGCTAGAGATCCGGCGGGGATATACGAGCAGTACTTC; CDR3aa: CSARDPAGIYEQYF
j_gene: TRBJ1-1; d_gene: -; abundance: few; v_gene: TRBV28; CDR3nt: TGTGCCAGCAGGGTCTGGGGGGCTGACACTGAAGCTTTCTTT; CDR3aa: CASRVWGADTEAFF
j_gene: TRBJ2-2; d_gene: TRBD1; abundance: -; v_gene: TRBV29-1; CDR3nt: TGCAGCGTCGGACAGGGGGTGCCCGGGGAGCTGTTTTTT; CDR3aa: CSVGQGVPGELFF
j_gene: TRBJ2-2; d_gene: TRBD1; abundance: -; v_gene: TRBV11-2; CDR3nt: TGTGCCAGCAGCCTAGGCCAGGGACAGACCGGGGAGCTGTTTTTT; CDR3aa: CASSLGQGQTGELFF
j_gene: TRBJ2-1; d_gene: TRBD1; abundance: -; v_gene: TRBV5-3; CDR3nt: TGTGCCAGAAGCACCGACAGGGGCTCCTACAATGAGCAGTTCTTC; CDR3aa: CARSTDRGSYNEQFF
j_gene: TRBJ2-7; d_gene: -; abundance: -; v_gene: TRBV2; CDR3nt: TGTGCCAGTCGAACATGGGGGATAGGCCACTACGAGCAGTACTTC; CDR3aa: CASRTWGIGHYEQYF
j_gene: TRBJ2-7; d_gene: TRBD2; abundance: -; v_gene: TRBV20-1; CDR3nt: TGCAGTGCCCTTATCCCTCTAGCGGGGCTGTACGAGCAGTACTTC; CDR3aa: CSALIPLAGLYEQYF
j_gene: TRBJ1-4; d_gene: -; abundance: -; v_gene: TRBV19; CDR3nt: TGTGCCAGTACTCGACAGGACTCAGGCGAAAAACTGTTTTTT; CDR3aa: CASTRQDSGEKLFF
j_gene: TRBJ2-1; d_gene: TRBD2; abundance: -; v_gene: TRBV18; CDR3nt: TGTGCCAGCTCACCAAAGACTAGCACCAATGAGCAGTTCTTC; CDR3aa: CASSPKTSTNEQFF
j_gene: TRBJ1-4; d_gene: TRBD1; abundance: -; v_gene: TRBV19; CDR3nt: TGTGCCAGTAGTACGGAGGACAGGGGATACGAAAAACTGTTTTTT; CDR3aa: CASSTEDRGYEKLFF
j_gene: TRBJ2-7; d_gene: -; abundance: -; v_gene: TRBV10-1; CDR3nt: TGCGCCAGCAGTGAGGGCAGCTACGAGCAGTACTTC; CDR3aa: CASSEGSYEQYF
j_gene: TRBJ2-7; d_gene: TRBD2; abundance: few; v_gene: TRBV7-6; CDR3nt: TGTGCCAGCAGCACGGTACTAGCGTCCCCCTACGAGCAGTACTTC; CDR3aa: CASSTVLASPYEQYF
j_gene: TRBJ2-5; d_gene: -; abundance: few; v_gene: TRBV29-1; CDR3nt: TGCAGCGTTGAACTGCGGGCCCAAGAGACCCAGTACTTC; CDR3aa: CSVELRAQETQYF
j_gene: TRBJ1-3; d_gene: -; abundance: -; v_gene: TRBV7-2; CDR3nt: TGTGCCAGCAGCCCTAACATGGGGTTTTCTGGAAACACCATATATTTT; CDR3aa: CASSPNMGFSGNTIYF
j_gene: TRBJ1-1; d_gene: -; abundance: few; v_gene: TRBV2; CDR3nt: TGTGCCAGCATCAGGTACGGTGGGAACACTGAAGCTTTCTTT; CDR3aa: CASIRYGGNTEAFF
j_gene: TRBJ2-5; d_gene: TRBD2; abundance: -; v_gene: TRBV20-1; CDR3nt: TGCAGTGCTAGAGGCCTCGGAGGAGCGGGGGGGAGGGAGACCCAGTACTTC; CDR3aa: CSARGLGGAGGRETQYF
j_gene: TRBJ2-1; d_gene: TRBD2; abundance: -; v_gene: TRBV11-3; CDR3nt: TGTGCCAGCAGCTTAGGTCCGGGCGGGGGGCAAAATGAGCAGTTCTTC; CDR3aa: CASSLGPGGGQNEQFF
j_gene: TRBJ2-5; d_gene: TRBD1; abundance: few; v_gene: TRBV10-3; CDR3nt: TGTGCCATCAGGACAGACAGGGCGGGAGAGACCCAGTACTTC; CDR3aa: CAIRTDRAGETQYF
j_gene: TRBJ1-2; d_gene: -; abundance: few; v_gene: TRBV10-3; CDR3nt: TGTGCCATCAATATCGGGACACAATATAACTATGGCTACACCTTC; CDR3aa: CAINIGTQYNYGYTF
j_gene: TRBJ1-2; d_gene: -; abundance: few; v_gene: TRBV14; CDR3nt: TGTGCCAGCAGCCAAGACGCGGAAGCCTATGGCTACACCTTC; CDR3aa: CASSQDAEAYGYTF
j_gene: TRBJ2-7; d_gene: TRBD2; abundance: -; v_gene: TRBV6-1; CDR3nt: TGTGCCAGCAGCCGCGGGGGGGATCTTCTATACGAGCAGTACTTC; CDR3aa: CASSRGGDLLYEQYF
j_gene: TRBJ1-1; d_gene: TRBD1; abundance: -; v_gene: TRBV19; CDR3nt: TGTGCCAGTAGTATAGATCAGGGGACAGTCAAAAGGGCTTTCTTT; CDR3aa: CASSIDQGTVKRAFF
j_gene: TRBJ1-5; d_gene: -; abundance: once; v_gene: TRBV7-2; CDR3nt: TGTGCCAGCAGCTTCCCCGGGACTAATCAGCCCCAGCATTTT; CDR3aa: CASSFPGTNQPQHF
j_gene: TRBJ1-2; d_gene: TRBD1; abundance: few; v_gene: TRBV12-3/TRBV12-4; CDR3nt: TGTGCCAGCAGTAACCGGGACAGGGTTGGCTACACCTTC; CDR3aa: CASSNRDRVGYTF
j_gene: TRBJ1-2; d_gene: -; abundance: few; v_gene: TRBV12-3/TRBV12-4; CDR3nt: TGTGCCAGCAGTTTACGGGGGCAGTTCTATGGCTACACCTTC; CDR3aa: CASSLRGQFYGYTF
j_gene: TRBJ1-6; d_gene: -; abundance: -; v_gene: TRBV25-1; CDR3nt: TGTGCCAGCAGTTCACCTCCCGGGGTGAATTCACCCCTCCACTTT; CDR3aa: CASSSPPGVNSPLHF
j_gene: TRBJ2-3; d_gene: -; abundance: few; v_gene: TRBV27; CDR3nt: TGTGCCAGCCAAGCCGCGCCCCCCTTAGGTGCGACAGATACGCAGTATTTT; CDR3aa: CASQAAPPLGATDTQYF
j_gene: TRBJ2-7; d_gene: TRBD1; abundance: few; v_gene: TRBV6-1; CDR3nt: TGTGCCAGCAGTGGCGACGGACAGGCAAGCCTACGAGGGCAGTACTTC; CDR3aa: CASSGDGQASLRGQYF
j_gene: TRBJ2-5; d_gene: -; abundance: few; v_gene: TRBV19; CDR3nt: TGTGCCAGTAGTATTGGTTTGGGGCTTCAAGAGACCCAGTACTTC; CDR3aa: CASSIGLGLQETQYF
j_gene: TRBJ1-1; d_gene: -; abundance: few; v_gene: TRBV2; CDR3nt: TGTGCCAGCAGTGTGTTAGAGAACACTGAAGCTTTCTTT; CDR3aa: CASSVLENTEAFF
j_gene: TRBJ1-2; d_gene: -; abundance: -; v_gene: TRBV7-8; CDR3nt: TGTGCCAGCAGCTCGGGTTTGGTGAGGGATGGCTATGGCTACACCTTC; CDR3aa: CASSSGLVRDGYGYTF
j_gene: TRBJ2-5; d_gene: TRBD1; abundance: -; v_gene: TRBV2; CDR3nt: TGTGCCAGCAGTGTCAGGGACAGGGGCCAAGAGACCCAGTACTTC; CDR3aa: CASSVRDRGQETQYF
j_gene: TRBJ2-7; d_gene: -; abundance: -; v_gene: TRBV20-1; CDR3nt: TGCAGTGCTAGAGTCCATGACAGACCCACTAACTACGAGCAGTACTTC; CDR3aa: CSARVHDRPTNYEQYF
j_gene: TRBJ2-2; d_gene: -; abundance: -; v_gene: TRBV5-1; CDR3nt: TGCGCCAGCGCACTCGGGGGGAACACCGGGGAGCTGTTTTTT; CDR3aa: CASALGGNTGELFF
j_gene: TRBJ1-6; d_gene: -; abundance: -; v_gene: TRBV18; CDR3nt: TGTGCCAGCTCACCAGGGGTCGATAATTCACCCCTCCACTTT; CDR3aa: CASSPGVDNSPLHF
j_gene: TRBJ2-5; d_gene: -; abundance: -; v_gene: TRBV20-1; CDR3nt: TGCAGTGCTAGAGGGGACCTGAGCAGAGAGACCCAGTACTTC; CDR3aa: CSARGDLSRETQYF